This T cell receptor (beta chain) was found in a study of T cell responses to AZD1222 COVID-19 vaccine. Method: immunoSEQ multiplex PCR; TCRdb's copy keeps in-frame clones and lacks some. The table lists 55,000 to 90,000 clones, about four fifths of them singletons, with about 9.4% in the top ten. Trimming removed 6 bases at V and 3 bases at J, with 8 bases between. Germline lookup yields CDR1 MGHRA and CDR2 YSYEKL. The CDR3 has 12 amino acids. The sequencing used peripheral blood, collected on day 0 of AZD1222 vaccination. The chain combines TRBV4-1 with TRBJ1-1, with D maybe TRBD1 (5 bases). This TCR was recovered from an adult in good health. This CDR3 reads CASSGAYTEAFF. Here the CDR3 DNA reads TGCGCCAGCAGTGGGGCTTACACTGAAGCTTTCTTT.